These 21 T cell receptor beta chains came from one sample sequenced in a study of early T cells in non-severe SARS-CoV-2 infection (dated by TCRdb to the early 2020s). Library prep was done by 5' RACE. The sample was run on a NextSeq 500. TCRdb itself trimmed the public reads at Q25 with fastp, ran MiXCR and retained productive beta chains. Rows are unified per CDR3 protein, each entry keeping the most common DNA and genes. In all, the sample holds 25,000 to 35,000 distinct CDR3 sequences, and approximately 6% of those were seen once. The ten largest clones represent approximately 30% of the sample. Here the sequenced sample was whole blood, taken at baseline. These TCRs come from an adult who was a healthcare worker with PCR-confirmed SARS-CoV-2 infection or an uninfected control (not recorded which).

In this sample, this clonotype turned up many times. This chain connects TRBV5-1 to TRBJ2-1, with D possibly TRBD2 on 5 matching bases. From germline, CDR1 is SGHRS and CDR2 YFSETQ. CDR3 length equals 15 residues. The V and J ends lost 2 bases and 0 bases respectively, with 9 bases between them. This CDR3 is CASSFREASYNEQFF. The CDR3 DNA reads as TGCGCCAGCAGCTTCCGGGAAGCCTCCTACAATGAGCAGTTCTTC.

This clonotype has only a few counts. The J gene is TRBJ1-1, the V gene TRBV7-2; D not certain. This CDR3 contains 12 residues. CDR1 and CDR2 (germline): SGHTA, FQGNSA. V dropped 0 bases and J dropped 7 bases, with 6 bases sitting between them. CDR3 sequence: CASSLAEYEAFF. The CDR3, as DNA: TGTGCCAGCAGCTTAGCTGAATATGAAGCTTTCTTT.

This clonotype showed up many times. The chain has TRBV20-1 and TRBJ2-3; 7 nucleotides align to TRBD2. This CDR3 has 14 residues. V trimming: 3 bases; J trimming: 1 base; junction bases outside the gene matches: 4. From germline, CDR1 is DFQATT and CDR2 SNEGSKA (reference sequence). CDR3 nucleotide sequence: TGCAGTGCTAGCATGGCGGGAGGCACAGATACGCAGTATTTT. This gives the protein CSASMAGGTDTQYF.

This clonotype appeared many times. V and J are TRBV6-1 and TRBJ2-5; D is ambiguous. CDR3 length equals 17 residues. Germline V lookup: CDR1 MNHNS, CDR2 SASEGT. The V and J ends lost 4 bases and 5 bases respectively, with 23 bases between them. The CDR3 sequence is CASSGKAKLGSLETQYF. The CDR3 bases are TGTGCCAGCAGTGGGAAAGCCAAATTGGGCAGTTTGGAGACCCAGTACTTC.

There are many counts of this clonotype. CDR3 region: CSADREETQYF. CDR3 bases: TGCAGTGCGGACAGAGAAGAGACCCAGTACTTC. The chain employs TRBV20-1 and TRBJ2-5, with D perhaps matching TRBD1 (6 bases). V was pared by 6 bases and J by 3 bases, with 8 bases between. The CDR3 runs 11 residues. Germline lookup yields CDR1 DFQATT and CDR2 SNEGSKA (reference sequence).

This clonotype came up many times. V and J are TRBV4-3 and TRBJ1-1; D is unresolved. There are 16 residues in the CDR3. V shed 0 bases and J shed 5 bases, with 16 bases lying between them. In germline, CDR1 is LGHNA, CDR2 YSLEER. The CDR3, as DNA: TGCGCCAGCAGCCAAGATCAGAGGCTGGGGAAGACTGAAGCTTTCTTT. Its translation is CASSQDQRLGKTEAFF.

This clonotype has at least ten counts. The chain couples TRBV12-3 or TRBV12-4 to TRBJ1-3; TRBD1 is a possible D gene (6 bases). The CDR3 is 13 amino acids. Deletions cut 7 bases from V and 3 bases from J, with 10 bases between. The DNA for the CDR3 is TGTGCCAGCACGAGGGGGGGTGGAAACACCATATATTTT. This sequence encodes CASTRGGGNTIYF.

By its share, this clonotype is large. The V and J genes are TRBV20-1 and TRBJ1-2; D gene ambiguous. V lost 3 bases and J 1 base, leaving 12 bases between the germline ends. The germline CDR1 and CDR2 sequences are DFQATT and SNEGSKA (reference sequence). There are 14 residues in the CDR3. The CDR3 coding sequence is TGCAGTGCTAGTAGTGCAGCTGTTAACTATGGCTACACCTTC. Translated, it gives CSASSAAVNYGYTF.

This clonotype was seen ten or more times. V is TRBV10-3 and J is TRBJ2-7; TRBD1 matches at 7 bases. Trimming removed 6 bases from V and 2 bases from J; junction bases left unmatched: 10. The CDR3 is 15 amino acids. Germline CDR1 is ENHRY and CDR2 is SYGVKD. The CDR3 protein is CAIRENGDSPYEQYF. The DNA of the CDR3 is TGTGCCATCAGGGAGAATGGGGACAGTCCCTACGAGCAGTACTTC.

This clonotype was seen many times. V gene TRBV7-2 combines with J gene TRBJ2-4, with TRBD2 identical over 7 bases. The CDR3 extends over 14 amino acids. The V segment lost 3 bases and the J segment 8 bases; nucleotides outside the gene matches: 7. CDR1 is SGHTA, CDR2 FQGNSA, per germline. The CDR3 nucleotides are TGTGCCAGCAGCTTCGGCGGGAGCGGTTACATTCAGTACTTC. Encoded protein: CASSFGGSGYIQYF.

In this sample, this clonotype turned up many times. V and J are TRBV7-3 and TRBJ2-2, with 7 bases lining up with TRBD1. The germline V gene has CDR1 SGHTA and CDR2 FQGTGA. Unmatched junction bases numbered 3, after V lost 3 bases and J lost 5 bases. The CDR3 spans 14 residues. CDR3 protein: CASSFPQGTGELFF. The DNA of the CDR3 is TGTGCCAGCAGCTTCCCACAGGGGACCGGGGAGCTGTTTTTT.

This clonotype has only a few counts. The rearrangement joins TRBV4-2 to TRBJ1-4; unclear D gene. Trimming removed 0 bases at V and 5 bases at J, with 13 bases between. The CDR3 runs 16 residues. Germline CDR1 LGHNA, CDR2 YNFKEQ. CDR3 sequence (DNA): TGTGCCAGCAGCCAAGATATGGCCGGAAGAAATGAAAAACTGTTTTTT. This encodes CASSQDMAGRNEKLFF.

The V gene is TRBV7-9, the J gene TRBJ2-5; no clear D. The CDR3 is made up of 13 amino acids. Germline CDR1 and CDR2: SEHNR and FQNEAQ (reference sequence). The V end lost 5 bases, the J end lost 1 base, and 8 bases lay between the germline ends. CDR3 residues: CASSLVRQETQYF. CDR3 nucleotide sequence: TGTGCCAGCAGCCTAGTTCGCCAAGAGACCCAGTACTTC.

There are many counts of this clonotype. This rearrangement joins TRBV20-1 to TRBJ2-5, with D tentatively TRBD2 (7 bases). The CDR3 length is 14 residues. Per germline, CDR1 DFQATT and CDR2 SNEGSKA (reference sequence). V lost 6 bases to trimming and J lost 2 bases, with 16 bases between them. The CDR3 bases are TGCAGTGCCGTGAAGGGAGGGGGGCAAGAGACCCAGTACTTC. Translation gives CSAVKGGGQETQYF.

The chain combines TRBV12-3 or TRBV12-4 with TRBJ2-3; D not certain. The V gene lost 3 bases and the J gene lost 1 base, with 8 bases spanning the gap. The CDR3 consists of 14 residues. Here the CDR3 reads CASSFRLGTDTQYF. The CDR3 DNA follows: TGTGCCAGCAGTTTTCGGCTGGGCACAGATACGCAGTATTTT.

This clonotype came up many times. The chain carries TRBV20-1 and TRBJ1-5; the match to TRBD1 covers 8 bases. The CDR3 is 14 residues long. Germline V CDR1 and CDR2: DFQATT, SNEGSKA (reference sequence). V gave up 6 bases and J gave up 4 bases; unmatched junction bases: 8. CDR3 DNA: TGCAGTGCCCAGGACAGGGACGTTAATCAGCCCCAGCATTTT. Its protein is CSAQDRDVNQPQHF.

This chain links TRBV6-1 with TRBJ1-6; D ambiguous. The CDR3 has 13 amino acids. The germline gives CDR1 MNHNS, CDR2 SASEGT. The V and J ends lost 5 bases and 14 bases respectively, with 16 bases between them. The CDR3, as DNA: TGTGCCAGCAGTCTAGGACTGAGTTCGGCCCTCCACTTT. This sequence encodes CASSLGLSSALHF.

This clonotype came up many times. V is TRBV20-1 and J is TRBJ1-6; possibly TRBD1 for D (6 bases). Trimming cost V 0 bases and J 4 bases, with 16 bases left between them. The germline V gene has CDR1 DFQATT and CDR2 SNEGSKA (reference sequence). There are 17 residues in the CDR3. CDR3 nucleotides: TGCAGTGCTAGAGATACGCGCAGGGACATATATAATTCACCCCTCCACTTT. Its protein is CSARDTRRDIYNSPLHF.

Of note for this clonotype: Being one base from a much bigger clone, this may be a read error. This chain links TRBV7-8 with TRBJ2-7; TRBD1 or TRBD2 may be the D gene (5 bases each). Germline assignment: CDR1 SGHVS and CDR2 FQNEAQ. This CDR3 has 16 residues. Trimming took off 5 bases at V and 0 bases at J, with 17 bases between the two ends. CDR3 in amino acids: CASSNRGPSSSYEQYF. The CDR3 nucleotides read TGTGCCAGCAGCAACCGGGGCCCGTCGAGCTCCTACGAGCAGTACTTC.

This clonotype has ten or more counts. The chain joins TRBV7-3 to TRBJ1-1; D ambiguous. Trimming removed 1 base from V and 4 bases from J, with 10 bases in between. CDR1 and CDR2 (germline): SGHTA, FQGTGA. CDR3 size: 14 residues. Written as DNA, the CDR3 is TGTGCCAGCAGCTTAAGCCCCCTGAGCACTGAAGCTTTCTTT. Protein sequence: CASSLSPLSTEAFF.

The chain has TRBV20-1 and TRBJ2-7; D perhaps matches TRBD1 (6 bases). The CDR3 runs 14 residues. Germline assignment: CDR1 DFQATT and CDR2 SNEGSKA (reference sequence). The V gene lost 3 bases and the J gene lost 7 bases, with 19 bases spanning the gap. This CDR3 reads CSASPIQGIREQYF. The CDR3 region has the DNA TGCAGTGCTAGCCCCATCCAGGGGATAAGGGAGCAGTACTTC.